Listed here are 10 T cell receptor beta chains from one sample, sequenced in a study of cytotoxic CD8 clonotypes in ibrutinib-treated CLL. This table comes from immunoSEQ multiplex PCR, and its TCRdb copy is limited to in-frame clones, with some not included. The table has 50,000 to 65,000 clones, around 60% seen once. Sequencing was performed on PBMCs, taken after 12 months of ibrutinib treatment. These TCRs come from a human donor with chronic lymphocytic leukemia.

At least ten counts were recorded for this clone. The chain is built from TRBV4-2 and TRBJ2-3, with 10 bases identical to TRBD2. The CDR3 length is 16 residues. J lost 6 bases, V lost 1 base, and 7 bases had no gene match. The germline gives CDR1 LGHNA, CDR2 YNFKEQ. The CDR3 DNA is TGTGCCAGCAGCCAAGTAGGAGCGGGGGGGCTGGATACGCAGTATTTT. Protein sequence: CASSQVGAGGLDTQYF.

This chain links TRBV11-2 with TRBJ1-1; no firm D call. With 2 bases removed from V and 0 bases from J, the gap between germline ends came to 7 bases. Germline V gene lookup returns CDR1 SGHAT and CDR2 FQNNGV. This CDR3 has 14 residues. CDR3 sequence reads: CASSLLGLNTEAFF. CDR3 in DNA: TGTGCCAGCAGCTTATTAGGGCTGAACACTGAAGCTTTCTTT. Together with reference TRBV11-2 and TRBJ1-1, the CDR3 gives the full variable domain: EAGVAQSPRYKIIEKRQSVAFWCNPISGHATLYWYQQILGQGPKLLIQFQNNGVVDDSQLPKDRFSAERLKGVDSTLKIQPAKLEDSAVYLCASSLLGLNTEAFFGQGTRLTVV.

The V call is TRBV28, the J call TRBJ2-3; 8 nucleotides line up with TRBD2. V dropped 6 bases and J dropped 3; count of bases not matched to a gene: 5. This CDR3 has 14 amino acids. Per germline, CDR1 MDHEN and CDR2 SYDVKM. CDR3: CASSPGGRTDTQYF. The CDR3 DNA follows: TGTGCCAGCAGCCCGGGGGGGCGGACAGATACGCAGTATTTT.

The CDR3 spells CASRSGDGYTF. The CDR3 DNA reads as TGTGCCAGCAGATCAGGGGACGGCTACACCTTC. This rearrangement joins TRBV6-5 to TRBJ1-2, with a possible D match to TRBD1 (6 bases). V gave up 6 bases and J gave up 8 bases, with 10 bases separating them. The V gene's germline CDR1 is MNHEY and CDR2 SVGAGI. The CDR3 totals 11 residues.

The chain links TRBV14 to TRBJ2-5, with unresolved D. CDR1 and CDR2 from the germline V gene are SGHDN and FVKESK. The CDR3 runs to 13 residues. V was pared by 1 base and J by 7 bases, with 10 bases between. CDR3 residues: CASSQATGGTQYF. The DNA of the CDR3 is TGTGCCAGCAGCCAAGCCACGGGCGGGACCCAGTACTTC.

The V call is TRBV7-6, the J call TRBJ1-1; no firm D call. With 1 base removed from V and 1 base from J, the gap between germline ends came to 4 bases. The CDR3 loop spans 13 amino acids. Germline V gene lookup returns CDR1 SGHVS and CDR2 FNYEAQ. CDR3 nucleotides: TGTGCCAGCAGCTTAGACAGGAACACTGAAGCTTTCTTT. Translation gives CASSLDRNTEAFF.

J is TRBJ2-7 and V is TRBV5-1; 11 bases are shared with TRBD2. Unmatched junction bases numbered 3, after V lost 4 bases and J lost 0 bases. This CDR3 region has 15 residues. Per germline, CDR1 SGHRS and CDR2 YFSETQ. This chain's CDR3 is CASSPTSGSSYEQYF. In DNA, the CDR3 is TGCGCCAGCAGCCCAACTAGCGGGAGCTCCTACGAGCAGTACTTC.

This clone appeared once. The rearrangement joins TRBV4-1 to TRBJ1-5; TRBD1 matches at 10 bases. There are 20 residues in the CDR3. The germline CDR1 and CDR2 sequences are MGHRA and YSYEKL. Trimming cost V 2 bases and J 1 base; bases outside gene matches: 14. CDR3 sequence: CASSQNPLGDRGKSNQPQHF. The CDR3 nucleotides read TGCGCCAGCAGCCAAAACCCACTGGGGGACAGGGGAAAAAGCAATCAGCCCCAGCATTTT.

This chain uses TRBV30 with TRBJ1-1; D is uncertain. The CDR3 is 12 residues long. Germline V gives CDR1 GTSNPN, CDR2 SVGIG (reference sequence). The V end lost 4 bases, the J end lost 5 bases, and 11 bases lay between the germline ends. CDR3: CAWIRLKTEAFF. The DNA for the CDR3 is TGTGCCTGGATCCGACTTAAGACTGAAGCTTTCTTT.

The chain uses TRBV7-9 and TRBJ2-2; D is possibly TRBD2 (6 bases). The ends were cut back, 10 bases at V and 4 bases at J, with 13 bases in the middle. Germline CDR1 is SEHNR and CDR2 is FQNEAQ (reference sequence). The CDR3 runs to 13 residues. DNA of the CDR3: TGTGCCAACATACAACTAGCCACCGGGGAGCTGTTTTTT. This translates into CANIQLATGELFF. Full variable domain (outside the CDR3, taken from reference TRBV7-9 and TRBJ2-2): DTGVSQNPRHKITKRGQNVTFRCDPISEHNRLYWYRQTLGQGPEFLTYFQNEAQLEKSRLLSDRFSAERPKGSFSTLEIQRTEQGDSAMYLCANIQLATGELFFGEGSRLTVL.